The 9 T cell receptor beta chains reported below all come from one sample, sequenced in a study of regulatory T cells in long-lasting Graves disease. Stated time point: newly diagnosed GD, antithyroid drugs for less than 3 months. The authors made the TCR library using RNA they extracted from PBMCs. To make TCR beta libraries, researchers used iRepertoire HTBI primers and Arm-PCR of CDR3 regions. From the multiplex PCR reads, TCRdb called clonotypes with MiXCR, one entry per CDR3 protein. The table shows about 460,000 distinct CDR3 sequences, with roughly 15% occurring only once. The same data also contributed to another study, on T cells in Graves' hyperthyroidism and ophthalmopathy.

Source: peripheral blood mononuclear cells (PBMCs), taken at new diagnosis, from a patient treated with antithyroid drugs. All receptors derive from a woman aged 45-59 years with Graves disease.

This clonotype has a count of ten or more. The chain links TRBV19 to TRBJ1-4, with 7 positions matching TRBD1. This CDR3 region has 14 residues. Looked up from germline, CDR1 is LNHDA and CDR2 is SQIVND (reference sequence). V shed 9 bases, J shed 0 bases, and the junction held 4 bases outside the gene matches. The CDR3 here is CASSGQATNEKLFF. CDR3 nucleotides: TGTGCCAGCTCCGGACAGGCAACTAATGAAAAACTGTTTTTT.

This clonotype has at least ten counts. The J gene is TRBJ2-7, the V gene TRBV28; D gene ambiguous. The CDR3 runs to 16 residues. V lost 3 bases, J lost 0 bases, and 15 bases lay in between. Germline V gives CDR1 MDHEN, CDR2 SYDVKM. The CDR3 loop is CASSFGVRERSYEQYF. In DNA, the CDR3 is TGTGCCAGCAGTTTTGGTGTGCGAGAGCGCTCCTACGAGCAGTACTTC.

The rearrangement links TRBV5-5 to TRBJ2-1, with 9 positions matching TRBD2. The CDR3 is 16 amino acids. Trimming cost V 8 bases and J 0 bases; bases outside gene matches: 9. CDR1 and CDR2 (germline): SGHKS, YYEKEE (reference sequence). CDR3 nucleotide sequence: TGTGCCAGTACTAGCGGGTTTAAGAGCTCCTACAATGAGCAGTTCTTC. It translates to CASTSGFKSSYNEQFF.

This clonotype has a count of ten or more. The CDR3 is CASSLILVRSSGANVLTF. CDR3 in DNA: TGTGCCAGCAGCTTAATTTTAGTACGGTCCTCTGGGGCCAACGTCCTGACTTTC. V gene TRBV11-2 combines with J gene TRBJ2-6; D ambiguous. Trimming stripped 2 bases from V and 0 bases from J, with 14 bases between. CDR3 length equals 18 residues. In germline, CDR1 is SGHAT, CDR2 FQNNGV. The full variable domain, its missing parts supplied by reference TRBV11-2 and TRBJ2-6, is EAGVAQSPRYKIIEKRQSVAFWCNPISGHATLYWYQQILGQGPKLLIQFQNNGVVDDSQLPKDRFSAERLKGVDSTLKIQPAKLEDSAVYLCASSLILVRSSGANVLTFGAGSRLTVL.

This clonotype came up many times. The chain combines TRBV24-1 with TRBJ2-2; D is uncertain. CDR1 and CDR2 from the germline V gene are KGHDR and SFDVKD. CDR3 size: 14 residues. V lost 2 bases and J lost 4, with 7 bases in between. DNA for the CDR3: TGTGCCACCAGTGATTGGACGTCCACCGGGGAGCTGTTTTTT. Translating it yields CATSDWTSTGELFF.

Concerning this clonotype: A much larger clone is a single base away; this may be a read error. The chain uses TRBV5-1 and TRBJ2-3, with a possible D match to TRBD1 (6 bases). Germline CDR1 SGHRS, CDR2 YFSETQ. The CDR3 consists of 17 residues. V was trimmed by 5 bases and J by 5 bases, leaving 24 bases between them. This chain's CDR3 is CASRALGAGPLRDTQYF. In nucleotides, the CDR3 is TGCGCCAGCAGGGCCTTGGGGGCTGGCCCCTTAAGAGATACGCAGTATTTT.

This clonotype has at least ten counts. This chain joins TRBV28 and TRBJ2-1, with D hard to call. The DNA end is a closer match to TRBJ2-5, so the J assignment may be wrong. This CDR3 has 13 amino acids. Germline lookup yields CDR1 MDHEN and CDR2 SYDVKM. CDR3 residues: CASSIDVQETQYF. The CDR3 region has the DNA TGTGCCAGCAGTATTGATGTACAAGAGACCCAGTACTTC.

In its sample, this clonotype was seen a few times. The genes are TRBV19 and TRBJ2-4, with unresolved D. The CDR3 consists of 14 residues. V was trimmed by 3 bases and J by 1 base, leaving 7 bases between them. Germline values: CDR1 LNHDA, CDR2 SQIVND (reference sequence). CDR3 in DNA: TGTGCCAGTAGTATTTTGGGTGCCAAAAACATTCAGTACTTC. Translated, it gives CASSILGAKNIQYF.

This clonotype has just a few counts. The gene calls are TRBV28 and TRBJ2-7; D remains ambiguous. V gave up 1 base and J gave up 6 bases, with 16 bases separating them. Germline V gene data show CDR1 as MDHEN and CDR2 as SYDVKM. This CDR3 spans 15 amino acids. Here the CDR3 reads CASSLLSTFGSEQYF. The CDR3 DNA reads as TGTGCCAGCAGTTTATTGAGTACTTTCGGATCCGAGCAGTACTTC.